Many counts were recorded for the clone carrying this T cell receptor (beta chain). Its matching antigen is unknown. The cDNA had a unique molecular identifier and a template-switch universal primer site. TCRdb redid the calling of the 5' RACE reads with MiXCR, one entry per CDR3 protein. The sample has about 150,000 distinct CDR3 sequences, around 3.5% seen once; the top ten hold 7% to 10%. This entry belongs to a study of identical twins. Study-level points and caveats: Cross-sectional statistics, not tracking of the same donors, supported the conclusions. Potential partial confounding of zero-insertion analyses by invariant MAIT and iNKT cells was noted.

The specimen sequenced was memory T cells sorted from blood. The sequence was collected from a man aged 18 to 30 in good health.

Written as DNA, the CDR3 is TGTGCCAGCAGCTTAGAGGCTCGGGGCCCCTGGGATACGCAGTATTTT. As protein: CASSLEARGPWDTQYF. The chain recombines TRBV7-8 with TRBJ2-3; D tentatively fits TRBD1 or TRBD2 (5 bases each). The CDR3 consists of 16 residues. Trimming removed 1 base at V and 6 bases at J, with 17 bases between. Germline CDR1 SGHVS, CDR2 FQNEAQ. Filled out from reference TRBV7-8 and TRBJ2-3, the complete variable domain reads GAGVSQSPRYKVAKRGQDVALRCDPISGHVSLFWYQQALGQGPEFLTYFQNEAQLDKSGLPSDRFFAERPEGSVSTLKIQRTQQEDSAVYLCASSLEARGPWDTQYFGPGTRLTVL.